This T cell receptor beta chain was identified in a study of PD-1 blockade in mismatch repair-deficient tumors. There are 17 residues in the CDR3. V lost 6 bases and J lost 0; bases outside the gene matches: 9. Germline V gives CDR1 SGHRS, CDR2 YFSETQ. Profiling relied on immunoSEQ multiplex PCR, and the TCRdb table lists in-frame clones only, not all of them. In the table there are 40,000 to 60,000 clones, about 85% of which are singletons. This sequence originates from an adult with mismatch repair-deficient cancer. The chain has TRBV5-1 and TRBJ2-6; 7 bases are a match to TRBD1. The source was peripheral blood, collected roughly 20 weeks after starting pembrolizumab. CDR3 in amino acids: CASNSGQTNSGANVLTF. The DNA for the CDR3 is TGCGCCAGCAACTCGGGACAGACAAACTCTGGGGCCAACGTCCTGACTTTC.